The 16 T cell receptor beta chains presented below share a single source sample, sequenced in a study of T cells in Graves' hyperthyroidism and ophthalmopathy. RNA transcripts yielded amplified TCR beta CDR3 regions. First-round RT-PCR with HTBI primers amplified the TCR CDR3 region. MiXCR was run by TCRdb on the multiplex PCR reads, yielding one entry per CDR3 protein. The table lists roughly 720,000 distinct CDR3 sequences, 17% of them singletons. The specimen sequenced was blood. Receptors originate from a man in his fifties with Graves' hyperthyroidism.

This clonotype showed up just a few times. The chain uses TRBV6-2 or TRBV6-3 and TRBJ2-1; 8 positions agree with TRBD2. The V gene's germline CDR1 is MNHEY and CDR2 SVGEGT. CDR3 length equals 18 residues. V lost 2 bases to trimming and J lost 9 bases; unmatched junction nucleotides: 18. In nucleotides, the CDR3 is TGTGCCAGCAGTTACCTTACCGAGGGGAGCGGGAGTGCTAGTGAGCAGTTCTTC. It is translated as CASSYLTEGSGSASEQFF.

This clonotype was detected only a few times. This chain links TRBV27 with TRBJ2-1; possibly TRBD2 for D (6 bases). The CDR3 consists of 16 residues. CDR1 is MNHEY and CDR2 is SMNVEV in the germline V gene (reference sequence). V gave up 5 bases and J gave up 4 bases, with 18 bases separating them. The CDR3, as DNA: TGTGCCAGCAGTCCCCTCGGAGCGGGTCTTTACAATGAGCAGTTCTTC. Translating it yields CASSPLGAGLYNEQFF.

Remarks on this clonotype: One junction end disagrees with the germline gene, perhaps due to a read error. The chain carries TRBV6-1 and TRBJ2-1; the D call may be TRBD1 or TRBD2 (5 bases each). Germline values: CDR1 MNHNS, CDR2 SASEGT. This CDR3 has 18 residues. The CDR3 DNA reads TGTGCCAGCAGTGACTTTTTCGGGGCGTACTTATACTACAATGGGCAGTTCTTC. It codes for CASSDFFGAYLYYNGQFF.

This clonotype was seen ten or more times. The rearrangement joins TRBV11-2 to TRBJ2-5; 8 bases agree with TRBD1. This CDR3 contains 14 residues. The junction had 6 bases not matched to a gene; V was cut back by 5 bases and J by 4 bases. CDR1 is SGHAT, CDR2 FQNNGV, per germline. CDR3 nucleotides: TGTGCCAGCAGCCTACGGACAGGGAGAGAGACCCAGTACTTC. Amino acid sequence: CASSLRTGRETQYF. Based on the CDR3 plus reference TRBV11-2 and TRBJ2-5, the full variable domain is EAGVAQSPRYKIIEKRQSVAFWCNPISGHATLYWYQQILGQGPKLLIQFQNNGVVDDSQLPKDRFSAERLKGVDSTLKIQPAKLEDSAVYLCASSLRTGRETQYFGPGTRLLVL.

This clonotype was detected ten times or more. V gene TRBV27 combines with J gene TRBJ2-7; no reliable D call. Germline CDR1 and CDR2: MNHEY and SMNVEV (reference sequence). The CDR3 extends over 13 amino acids. V was cut by 5 bases and J by 4 bases, with 12 bases left in between. DNA for the CDR3: TGTGCCAGCAGTCCCGTGACCGCGTACGAGCAGTACTTC. It encodes CASSPVTAYEQYF.

As regards this clonotype: Given a much more abundant clone one base away, this may be a read error. The genes are TRBV20-1 and TRBJ1-1; tentatively, D is TRBD1 (5 bases). V lost 1 base to trimming and J lost 4 bases, with 16 bases between them. The germline gives CDR1 DFQATT, CDR2 SNEGSKA (reference sequence). CDR3 length: 15 amino acids. CDR3 sequence: CSARASSGSRTEAFF. The DNA for the CDR3 is TGCAGTGCTAGAGCATCCTCAGGGAGCCGCACTGAAGCTTTCTTT.

This clonotype was counted a few times. The V gene is TRBV20-1, the J gene TRBJ2-3; 12 nucleotides align to TRBD2. Trimming took 5 bases from V and 4 from J; bases not matched to a gene: 7. Germline CDR1 DFQATT, CDR2 SNEGSKA (reference sequence). CDR3 length equals 15 residues. This CDR3 reads CSAGLLAGGPDTQYF. CDR3 sequence (DNA): TGCAGTGCTGGTTTACTAGCGGGAGGTCCAGATACGCAGTATTTT.

This clonotype has just a few counts. V usage is TRBV5-5 and J usage is TRBJ2-2; tentatively, D is TRBD1 (6 bases). The V gene's germline CDR1 is SGHKS and CDR2 YYEKEE (reference sequence). The CDR3 spans 15 residues. V shed 0 bases and J shed 9 bases, with 15 bases lying between them. CDR3 residues: CASSLALQGRRELFF. The CDR3 DNA sequence: TGTGCCAGCAGCTTGGCCTTACAGGGACGGAGGGAGCTGTTTTTT.

This clonotype showed up many times. The chain employs TRBV29-1 and TRBJ1-1; D not resolved. The CDR3 is made up of 12 amino acids. V lost 6 bases and J lost 1, with 9 bases in between. Germline loops: CDR1 SQVTM, CDR2 ANQGSEA. The CDR3 here is CSVNRENTEAFF. The CDR3 region has the DNA TGCAGCGTGAATCGGGAGAACACTGAAGCTTTCTTT.

Ten or more counts support this clonotype. CDR3 in amino acids: CASSFDRFASTDTQYF. CDR3 bases: TGTGCCAGCAGTTTTGACCGGTTCGCTAGCACAGATACGCAGTATTTT. The V call is TRBV28, the J call TRBJ2-3; D ambiguous. Trimming stripped 3 bases from V and 0 bases from J, with 13 bases between. The CDR3 spans 16 residues. Germline V lookup: CDR1 MDHEN, CDR2 SYDVKM.

This clonotype was recorded many times. The rearrangement joins TRBV5-1 to TRBJ2-7; tentative D call: TRBD2 (5 bases). This CDR3 spans 12 amino acids. Between the trimmed V and J ends, which lost 4 bases and 9 bases, there was a span of 14 bases. Germline V CDR1 and CDR2: SGHRS, YFSETQ. CDR3 bases: TGCGCCAGCAGCGAGGACTTCGAGAGGCAGTACTTC. This encodes CASSEDFERQYF.

At least ten counts were recorded for this clonotype. This sequence joins TRBV12-5 and TRBJ2-7; TRBD2 aligns across 13 bases. Trimming at V came to 5 bases and at J to 4 bases, leaving 14 bases not matched to a gene. The CDR3 is 18 residues long. Germline V gives CDR1 LGHNT, CDR2 FRNRAP. CDR3 bases: TGTGCTAGTGGTCCCCCTTGGAGGACTAGCGGGAGACGGTACGAGCAGTACTTC. Its translation is CASGPPWRTSGRRYEQYF.

The chain links TRBV27 to TRBJ2-2; D is unresolved. The CDR3 consists of 15 residues. Germline V gene data show CDR1 as MNHEY and CDR2 as SMNVEV (reference sequence). V was cut by 3 bases and J by 5 bases, with 13 bases left in between. The CDR3 DNA is TGTGCCAGCAGTTTGTGGCTAGGAACAACCGGGGAGCTGTTTTTT. It specifies CASSLWLGTTGELFF.

The V and J genes are TRBV6-5 and TRBJ2-4; tentatively, D is TRBD2 (6 bases). Germline loops: CDR1 MNHEY, CDR2 SVGAGI. Trimming cost V 4 bases and J 0 bases, with 16 bases left between them. This CDR3 comprises 17 residues. The CDR3 is CASSLLSGGIAKNIQYF. CDR3 nucleotides: TGTGCCAGCAGTTTACTATCCGGGGGAATAGCCAAAAACATTCAGTACTTC.

V usage is TRBV24-1 and J usage is TRBJ2-3; TRBD2 might be the D (6 bases). There are 14 residues in the CDR3. Trimming shortened V by 7 bases and J by 5 bases, and 15 bases separated the two germline ends. CDR1 is KGHDR and CDR2 is SFDVKD in the germline V gene. In nucleotides, the CDR3 is TGTGCCACCAGCGGGAGTGGGGCCCAAGATACGCAGTATTTT. Protein: CATSGSGAQDTQYF.

This clonotype was found a few times. The rearrangement links TRBV7-2 to TRBJ2-5, with 7 bases matching TRBD2. The CDR3 totals 13 residues. The germline V gene encodes CDR1 SGHTA and CDR2 FQGNSA. J was trimmed by 5 bases and V by 0 bases; bases with no gene match: 0. CDR3 nucleotides: TGTGCCAGCAGCTTAGCGACTAGCGAGACCCAGTACTTC. Protein sequence: CASSLATSETQYF.